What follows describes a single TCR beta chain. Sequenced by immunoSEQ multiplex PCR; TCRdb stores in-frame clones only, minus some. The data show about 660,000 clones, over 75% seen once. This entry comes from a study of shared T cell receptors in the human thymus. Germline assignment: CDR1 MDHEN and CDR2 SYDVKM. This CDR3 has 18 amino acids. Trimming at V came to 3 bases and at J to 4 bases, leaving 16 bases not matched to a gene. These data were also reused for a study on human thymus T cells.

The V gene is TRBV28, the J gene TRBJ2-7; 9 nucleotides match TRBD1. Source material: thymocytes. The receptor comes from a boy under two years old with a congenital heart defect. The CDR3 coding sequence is TGTGCCAGCAGTTTGCCGGTCGGGGACAGGGCATCTCGGTACGAGCAGTACTTC. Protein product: CASSLPVGDRASRYEQYF.